The 9 T cell receptor beta chains presented below share a single source sample, sequenced in a study of beta chain features in type 1 diabetes. Study conclusions and caveats: Moderately but significantly shorter TCRB CDR3s were found in Type 1 diabetes patients in all four CD4+ subsets.

These TCRs are of unknown antigen specificity. Expressed TCRB transcripts were sequenced because the entire RNA isolate underwent reverse transcription. Here immunoSEQ multiplex PCR was the method, and the copy in TCRdb shows in-frame clones only, minus some. Counted here are about 180,000 clones, about 7.8% occurring once; the ten biggest clones make up roughly 1%. The sequenced sample consisted of central memory CD4+ T cells from blood. The receptors stem from a woman aged 40 to 50 with type 1 diabetes.

V and J are TRBV14 and TRBJ1-2; 7 bases are shared with TRBD1. The CDR3 extends over 15 amino acids. Germline CDR1 is SGHDN and CDR2 is FVKESK. Losses at the gene ends were 5 bases for V and 4 bases for J; bases not matched to a gene: 10. DNA of the CDR3: TGTGCCAGCAGCAGATACAGGGGAACGGGCTATGGCTACACCTTC. As protein: CASSRYRGTGYGYTF.

The table lists this clone with a few counts. V is TRBV27 and J is TRBJ1-1; D might be TRBD1 (6 bases). V was cut by 5 bases and J by 4 bases, with 17 bases left in between. The germline gives CDR1 MNHEY, CDR2 SMNVEV (reference sequence). The CDR3 length is 15 residues. CDR3 DNA sequence: TGTGCCAGCAGTACGCTCGGGGGGGCGAGCACTGAAGCTTTCTTT. Residues: CASSTLGGASTEAFF.

This clone was seen at least ten times. The V call is TRBV6-6, the J call TRBJ2-7; tentative D call: TRBD1 (6 bases). The V and J ends lost 7 bases and 5 bases respectively, with 18 bases between them. The CDR3 totals 14 residues. The germline CDR1 and CDR2 sequences are MNHNY and SVGAGI (reference sequence). The CDR3 sequence: CASTPTARGDEQYF. The CDR3 bases are TGTGCCAGCACCCCCACCGCCAGGGGAGACGAGCAGTACTTC.

The V gene is TRBV4-1, the J gene TRBJ2-2; 7 bases are a match to TRBD2. CDR3 size: 15 residues. V shed 4 bases, J shed 9 bases, and the junction held 11 bases outside the gene matches. The germline V gene encodes CDR1 MGHRA and CDR2 YSYEKL. DNA for the CDR3: TGCGCCAGCAGCCCCGGACTAGAGGGTATCCGGGAGCTGTTTTTT. This gives the protein CASSPGLEGIRELFF.

The V gene is TRBV20-1, the J gene TRBJ1-1; D may be TRBD1 (5 bases). V shed 6 bases and J shed 9 bases, with 14 bases lying between them. The CDR3 has 11 residues. Germline V gene lookup returns CDR1 DFQATT and CDR2 SNEGSKA (reference sequence). The CDR3 DNA is TGCAGTGCCTCACCGGAGGGGAAAGCTTTCTTT. Translated, it gives CSASPEGKAFF.

The chain uses TRBV7-2 and TRBJ1-2, with 8 positions matching TRBD1. V trimming: 6 bases; J trimming: 0 bases; junction bases outside the gene matches: 6. The germline CDR1 and CDR2 sequences are SGHTA and FQGNSA. This CDR3 has 15 amino acids. CDR3 sequence (DNA): TGTGCCAGCAGTTCACGACAGGGGTCTAACTATGGCTACACCTTC. This gives the protein CASSSRQGSNYGYTF.

This clone was counted only a few times. The V gene is TRBV11-1, the J gene TRBJ2-1; 11 nucleotides line up with TRBD1. The germline gives CDR1 SGHAT, CDR2 FQDESV (reference sequence). The junction had 4 bases not matched to a gene; V was cut back by 4 bases and J by 5 bases. The CDR3 contains 15 residues. This chain's CDR3 is CASSSGQGAHNEQFF. DNA for the CDR3: TGTGCCAGCAGCTCCGGACAGGGGGCCCACAATGAGCAGTTCTTC.

This chain links TRBV9 with TRBJ2-7; the D gene is possibly TRBD2 (5 bases). Germline values: CDR1 SGDLS, CDR2 YYNGEE. Trimming removed 3 bases from V and 0 bases from J, with 13 bases in between. The CDR3 is made up of 15 amino acids. The CDR3 DNA follows: TGTGCCAGCAGCGCGTCGACGGGATACTCCTACGAGCAGTACTTC. The encoded protein is CASSASTGYSYEQYF. The complete variable domain, with remaining parts taken from reference TRBV9 and TRBJ2-7, reads DSGVTQTPKHLITATGQRVTLRCSPRSGDLSVYWYQQSLDQGLQFLIQYYNGEERAKGNILERFSAQQFPDLHSELNLSSLELGDSALYFCASSASTGYSYEQYFGPGTRLTVT.

The CDR3 protein is CSYQGGAGYTF. CDR3 coding DNA: TGCAGTTACCAGGGCGGTGCGGGCTACACCTTC. The rearrangement links TRBV20-1 to TRBJ1-2; the D gene is possibly TRBD1 (5 bases). Trimming shortened V by 8 bases and J by 8 bases, and 15 bases separated the two germline ends. Germline CDR1 is DFQATT and CDR2 is SNEGSKA (reference sequence). This CDR3 comprises 11 residues.